The text below deals with one T cell receptor beta chain. The antigen is unknown. The sample originates from a study of early T cells in non-severe SARS-CoV-2 infection. Unique molecular identifiers were added to individual cDNA molecules. From the 5' RACE reads, TCRdb called clonotypes with MiXCR, one entry per CDR3 protein. This sample carries about 50,000 distinct CDR3 sequences, roughly 6.1% of them seen once, and the ten largest clones take 5.5% to 8%. Study outcomes and limitations: Anti-spike CD8 specificities were favored by VDJdb matching, whose results missed private and CD4 specificities.

The CDR3 runs 15 residues. Germline loops: CDR1 SGHRS, CDR2 YFSETQ. The V and J ends lost 2 bases and 1 base respectively, with 12 bases between them. V is TRBV5-1 and J is TRBJ1-1; D perhaps matches TRBD1 (6 bases). The sequences come from whole blood, collected at baseline. The receptor was isolated from an adult who was a healthcare worker with PCR-confirmed SARS-CoV-2 infection or an uninfected control (not recorded which). The CDR3 sequence is CASSLSPQGNTEAFF. The DNA for the CDR3 is TGCGCCAGCAGCTTATCCCCACAGGGGAACACTGAAGCTTTCTTT.